The T cell receptor (beta chain) under discussion was sequenced for a study of CD8 T cells in Susac syndrome. The CDR3 covers 13 residues. Germline V gives CDR1 LGHDT, CDR2 YNNKEL (reference sequence). V lost 4 bases, J lost 11 bases, and 14 bases lay in between. When the RNA was reverse transcribed, random hexamers were used with an input of about 0.5 to 1 ug. Using its own MiXCR run on the immunoSEQ multiplex PCR reads, TCRdb lists one record per CDR3 protein. The profile shows more than 100,000 distinct CDR3 sequences, roughly 80% of them singletons. The rearrangement joins TRBV3-1 to TRBJ1-4; D may be TRBD1 (6 bases). The sample was CD8+ T cells from PBMCs. The sequence was obtained from a human donor with multiple sclerosis. CDR3 sequence (DNA): TGTGCCAGCAGCCGGGATATAGGGGGTAAACTGTTTTTT. It translates to CASSRDIGGKLFF.